This T cell receptor beta chain was sequenced in a study of radiation and T cells in renal cell carcinoma. Findings and limits, study-wide: From baseline, blood top tumor clonotypes peaked at 2 weeks post-radiation. No pretreatment tumor biopsies were available for baseline clonotypes.

Clones were read by immunoSEQ multiplex PCR, and TCRdb kept only the in-frame ones, dropping some. The sample holds roughly 120,000 clones; roughly 77% are singletons and the top ten take approximately 2%. Noted time point: blood 2 weeks post-SBRT. As for treatment: 15 Gy SBRT to primary tumor, nephrectomy 4 weeks later. Radiation-treated patients gave blood at baseline, week 2 and week 4. This renal cell carcinoma was of the clear cell type. V was pared by 0 bases and J by 0 bases, with 8 bases of the junction left unmatched. CDR3 length: 19 residues. Germline V lookup: CDR1 MGHRA, CDR2 YSYEKL. A remark on this clone: The antigen is undetermined.

This material consisted of blood, taken from a patient whose treatment included radiotherapy and nephrectomy. This TCR was sampled from a woman aged 55-70 years with renal cell carcinoma. The chain recombines TRBV4-1 with TRBJ2-1, with 10 bases aligning to TRBD2. The CDR3 spells CASSQDQLAGSSSYNEQFF. The DNA of the CDR3 is TGCGCCAGCAGCCAAGATCAACTAGCGGGGTCCAGCTCCTACAATGAGCAGTTCTTC.